Listed below are T cell receptor beta chains from one sample, sequenced in a study of control samples from healthy donors and cancer patients. Clones were sequenced by immunoSEQ multiplex PCR, and TCRdb holds only the in-frame ones, with some missing. The table has 91,000 or so clones, roughly nine tenths seen once. Sequencing used blood. Receptors were obtained from a woman aged 25 to 39 in good health. The CDR3 runs from the conserved cysteine through the conserved F or W. A D gene is named only where the DNA matches it firmly. Expanded clones get a size class; other rows say once, few or many, or leave the size out.

TRBD1 TRBJ1-4 TRBV6-6 . TGTGCCAGTCGGACAGGGTTGGTTGAAAAACTGTTTTTT CASRTGLVEKLFF
TRBD2 TRBJ2-7 TRBV4-2 few TGTGCCAGCAGCCAAGGGGCGGGAGAGGCTGACGAGCAGTACTTC CASSQGAGEADEQYF
. TRBJ2-3 TRBV24-1 . TGTGCCACCAGTGATCCGCGAGGGGAAGATACGCAGTATTTT CATSDPRGEDTQYF
. TRBJ1-4 TRBV18 . TGTGCCAGCTCACAATCCGGGGGAGGGAGTGGCGAAAAACTGTTTTTT CASSQSGGGSGEKLFF
. TRBJ1-1 TRBV10-3 . TGTGCCATCGCCCAGGTTGACACTGAAGCTTTCTTT CAIAQVDTEAFF
TRBD2 TRBJ2-5 TRBV30 . TGTGCCTGGAGTGTTGGAGCGGGAGGCCCGCAAGAGACCCAGTACTTC CAWSVGAGGPQETQYF
. TRBJ1-4 TRBV27 . TGTGCCAGCAGTTTACAGGGGATCGGGGAAAAACTGTTTTTT CASSLQGIGEKLFF
. TRBJ1-6 TRBV5-1 . TGCGCCAGCAGCTTGCAGGGCTATAATTCACCCCTCCACTTT CASSLQGYNSPLHF
. TRBJ1-2 TRBV4-1 . TGCGCCAGCAGCCAAGCCGGACACGGAGGGACCGGCTACACCTTC CASSQAGHGGTGYTF
. TRBJ2-5 TRBV3-1/TRBV3-2 . TGTGCCAGCAGCCCTAGGGGGAAAGAGACCCAGTACTTC CASSPRGKETQYF
. TRBJ2-4 TRBV6-5 . TGTGCCAGGGGGGGGCTGGGAGGAAAAAACATTCAGTACTTC CARGGLGGKNIQYF
. TRBJ1-2 TRBV3-1/TRBV3-2 . TGTGCCAGCAGCCAATCGGGGCTCGGCGGCTACACCTTC CASSQSGLGGYTF
. TRBJ2-5 TRBV3-1/TRBV3-2 . TGTGCCAGCAGTTCCGCGGGATCCAGGAGGGAGACCCAGTACTTC CASSSAGSRRETQYF
. TRBJ1-2 TRBV24-1 once TGTGCCACCAGTACAGGGCTCTATGGCTACACCTTC CATSTGLYGYTF
. TRBJ2-7 TRBV12-3/TRBV12-4 . TGTGCCAGCAGTGCCTACGAGCAGTACTTC CASSAYEQYF
. TRBJ2-6 TRBV3-1/TRBV3-2 . TGTGCCAGCAGCCAAGTATCTGGGACTGGGGCCAACGTCCTGACTTTC CASSQVSGTGANVLTF
. TRBJ1-3 TRBV28 . TGTGCCAGCAGAGTAGGGGACTCTGGAAACACCATATATTTT CASRVGDSGNTIYF
. TRBJ2-7 TRBV2 . TGTGCCAGCACCACACAGGGTCCCTACGAGCAGTACTTC CASTTQGPYEQYF
. TRBJ1-2 TRBV7-9 . TGTGCCAGCAGCTTAGATCGGGGGGCGTTTGGCTACACCTTC CASSLDRGAFGYTF
TRBD1 TRBJ2-7 TRBV9 . TGTGCCAGCAGCGGGCCTTACAGGGGCGAGCAGTACTTC CASSGPYRGEQYF
. TRBJ1-1 TRBV3-1/TRBV3-2 . TGTGCCAGCAGCCAGAGGGGAGCCAACACTGAAGCTTTCTTT CASSQRGANTEAFF
. TRBJ1-2 TRBV28 . TGTGCCAGCAGTCACAGGGATGGCTACACCTTC CASSHRDGYTF
. TRBJ1-2 TRBV27 . TGTGCCAGCAGTTATCACGCAGCCCCGGAAGGCTACACCTTC CASSYHAAPEGYTF
. TRBJ2-3 TRBV7-2 . TGTGCCAGCAGCTTATGGGCCCTTGGGATAGATACGCAGTATTTT CASSLWALGIDTQYF
. TRBJ1-6 TRBV5-1 medium-sized TGCGCCAGCAGCTTGGAACGCCCTGAAGAGTCACCCCTCCACTTT CASSLERPEESPLHF
TRBD1 TRBJ1-1 TRBV28 once TGTGCCAGCAGGGAGGGGGCCGCACGAGCTTTCTTT CASREGAARAFF
. TRBJ1-4 TRBV2 . TGTGCCAGCAGTGAAACAGGCGGAAAACTGTTTTTT CASSETGGKLFF
. TRBJ2-5 TRBV6-5 . TGTGCCAGCAGTTTTCGACAGACCCAAGAGACCCAGTACTTC CASSFRQTQETQYF
. TRBJ2-2 TRBV4-2 . TGTGCCAGCAGCCAGCTCAAGCACCAGCGGAAAAACCGGGGAGCTGTTTTT CASSQLKHQRKNRGAVF
TRBD1 TRBJ2-3 TRBV18 . TGTGCCAGCTCCATCGATACAGGGGAAGATACGCAGTATTTT CASSIDTGEDTQYF
. TRBJ1-6 TRBV11-2 . TGTGCCAGCAGCTTAGATCTAGCTCCTTCACCCCTCCACTTT CASSLDLAPSPLHF
. TRBJ1-5 TRBV30 . TGTGCCTGGAGTGGGTCTGGGAATCAGCCCCAGCATTTT CAWSGSGNQPQHF
TRBD1 TRBJ1-2 TRBV30 . TGTGCCTGGAGTGCGTTCGTGGACAGGACCGGCTATGGCTACACCTTC CAWSAFVDRTGYGYTF
. TRBJ2-5 TRBV11-2 . TGTGCCAGCAGCTTAGGGGCGGTAGAGACCCAGTACTTC CASSLGAVETQYF
. TRBJ2-6 TRBV14 . TGTGCCAGCAGTACAGGGCCTGGGGCCAACGTCCTGACTTTC CASSTGPGANVLTF
. TRBJ1-4 TRBV11-2 . TGTGCCAGCAGCGGACTGACCAATGAAAAACTGTTTTTT CASSGLTNEKLFF
TRBD2 TRBJ2-3 TRBV24-1 . TGTGCCACCAGTGATTTCCCTAGCGGGAGCACAGATACGCAGTATTTT CATSDFPSGSTDTQYF
TRBD2 TRBJ2-3 TRBV7-3 . TGTGCCAGCAGCTTAATGAGTAGCGGGGGGCCCACAGATACGCAGTATTTT CASSLMSSGGPTDTQYF
TRBD1 TRBJ1-4 TRBV19 once TGTGCCACAGGGGGTCCCGGGACAGAGGCATCTAATGAAAAACTGTTTTTT CATGGPGTEASNEKLFF
. TRBJ1-6 TRBV30 . TGTGCCTGGGCCCCGGCAGGGAACCTCCCGAATTCACCCCTCCACTTT CAWAPAGNLPNSPLHF
. TRBJ2-3 TRBV10-2 . TGCGCCAGCAGCCTAAGTAGGGGGACGGGCACAGATACGCAGTATTTT CASSLSRGTGTDTQYF
TRBD1 TRBJ1-4 TRBV7-9 . TGTGCCAGCAGTTTCCCGACAGGGTACGAAAAACTGTTTTTT CASSFPTGYEKLFF